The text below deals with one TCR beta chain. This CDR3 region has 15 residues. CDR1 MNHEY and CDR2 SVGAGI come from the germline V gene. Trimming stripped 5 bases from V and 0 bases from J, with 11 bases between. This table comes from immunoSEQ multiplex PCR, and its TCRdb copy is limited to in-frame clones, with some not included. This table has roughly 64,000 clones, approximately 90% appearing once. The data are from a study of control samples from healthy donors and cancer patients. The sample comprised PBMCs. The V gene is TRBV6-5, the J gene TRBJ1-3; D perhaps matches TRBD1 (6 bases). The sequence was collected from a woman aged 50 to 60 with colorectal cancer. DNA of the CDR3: TGTGCCAGCAGTAAATTGGACAGCTCTGGAAACACCATATATTTT. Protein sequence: CASSKLDSSGNTIYF.